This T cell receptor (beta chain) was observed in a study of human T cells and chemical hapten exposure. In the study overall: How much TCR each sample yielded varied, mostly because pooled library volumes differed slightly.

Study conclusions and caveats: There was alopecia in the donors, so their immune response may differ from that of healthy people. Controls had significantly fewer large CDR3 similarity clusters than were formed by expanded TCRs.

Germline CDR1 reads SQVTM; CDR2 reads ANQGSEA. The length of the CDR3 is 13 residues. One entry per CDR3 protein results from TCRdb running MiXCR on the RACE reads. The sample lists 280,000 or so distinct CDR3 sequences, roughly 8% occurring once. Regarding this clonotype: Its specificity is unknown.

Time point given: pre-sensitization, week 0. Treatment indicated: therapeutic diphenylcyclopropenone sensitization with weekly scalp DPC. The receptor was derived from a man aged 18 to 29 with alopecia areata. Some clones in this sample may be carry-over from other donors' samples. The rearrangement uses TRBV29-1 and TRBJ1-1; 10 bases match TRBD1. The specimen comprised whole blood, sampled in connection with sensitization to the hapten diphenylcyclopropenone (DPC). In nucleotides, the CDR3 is TGCCGCGGGGACAGGGGAAAGGGCACTGAAGCTTTCTTT. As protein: CRGDRGKGTEAFF.